Listed below are T cell receptor beta chains from one sample, sequenced in a study of shared T cell receptors in the human thymus. Sequenced by immunoSEQ multiplex PCR; TCRdb stores in-frame clones only, minus some. The data contain 700,000 or so clones, 70% to 90% of them singletons. The same sample was also used in a study of human thymus T cells.

The source material was thymocytes. The receptors shown here come from a girl under three years old with a congenital heart defect. Both conserved end residues are part of each CDR3. The D gene is left open where the match is weak. Not every row has a clone size; where given, it reads once, few, many or a size class.

clone_size,j_call,v_call,d_call,cdr3_aa,cdr3_nt
-,TRBJ1-4,TRBV29-1,TRBD1,CSVGQGGEKLFF,TGCAGCGTGGGACAGGGGGGTGAAAAACTGTTTTTT
once,TRBJ2-2,TRBV15,-,CATSRDSRGELFF,TGTGCCACCAGCAGAGATAGTAGAGGGGAGCTGTTTTTT
-,TRBJ1-2,TRBV25-1,TRBD1,CASSEYGDRGWNYGYTF,TGTGCCAGCAGTGAATACGGGGACAGGGGGTGGAACTATGGCTACACCTTC
few,TRBJ2-5,TRBV7-2,TRBD2,CASSLARWSEAGSLQETQYF,TGTGCCAGCAGCTTAGCCCGGTGGTCGGAAGCGGGGTCGCTCCAAGAGACCCAGTACTTC
-,TRBJ1-1,TRBV27,TRBD1,CASRPKDRGNTEAFF,TGTGCCAGCAGACCTAAGGACAGGGGGAACACTGAAGCTTTCTTT
-,TRBJ1-2,TRBV5-6,-,CASREGGSRGYTF,TGTGCCAGCAGGGAAGGAGGGAGTCGCGGCTACACCTTC
-,TRBJ2-5,TRBV6-5,-,CASRRERGQETQYF,TGTGCCAGCAGGAGAGAAAGAGGACAAGAGACCCAGTACTTC
-,TRBJ1-5,TRBV4-1,-,CASSQDLRVQPQHF,TGCGCCAGCAGCCAAGATTTAAGAGTTCAGCCCCAGCATTTT
-,TRBJ2-2,TRBV27,-,CARKERGKSTGELFF,TGTGCCAGAAAAGAGAGGGGGAAGAGCACCGGGGAGCTGTTTTTT
few,TRBJ1-4,TRBV2,TRBD1,CASSEGQGYPNEKLFF,TGTGCCAGCAGTGAGGGACAGGGATATCCTAATGAAAAACTGTTTTTT
once,TRBJ2-1,TRBV7-6,TRBD2,CASSLVIWTSALAYNEQFF,TGTGCCAGCAGCTTAGTTATTTGGACTAGCGCCCTCGCCTACAATGAGCAGTTCTTC
-,TRBJ2-5,TRBV14,-,CASSDRQDEVSVPFVETQYF,TGTGCCAGCAGCGATCGACAGGATGAGGTGTCCGTGCCGTTCGTGGAGACCCAGTACTTC
few,TRBJ2-7,TRBV29-1,TRBD1,CSVRQGESQYF,TGCAGCGTTAGACAGGGGGAGAGTCAGTACTTC
-,TRBJ1-2,TRBV2,TRBD1,CASSVYRGRQANYGYTF,TGTGCCAGCAGTGTCTACAGGGGGCGCCAGGCTAACTATGGCTACACCTTC
-,TRBJ1-6,TRBV5-1,-,CASSFRTGDYNSPLHF,TGCGCCAGCAGCTTCCGAACAGGAGATTATAATTCCCCCCTCCACTTT
few,TRBJ2-5,TRBV4-2,TRBD2,CASSPRTGGVETQYF,TGTGCCAGCAGCCCTAGGACGGGGGGGGTAGAGACCCAGTACTTC
-,TRBJ2-5,TRBV7-8,-,CASSLGAWETQYF,TGTGCCAGCAGCTTAGGAGCTTGGGAGACCCAGTACTTC
-,TRBJ2-1,TRBV9,-,CASSHGQNGSHEQFF,TGTGCCAGCAGCCACGGACAGAATGGGTCCCATGAGCAGTTCTTC
-,TRBJ2-2,TRBV25-1,-,CASSGRGVNTGELFF,TGTGCCAGCAGTGGCAGGGGGGTTAACACCGGGGAGCTGTTTTTT
once,TRBJ1-1,TRBV6-5,-,CASSYSPSNTEAFF,TGTGCCAGCAGTTACTCCCCCTCTAACACTGAAGCTTTCTTT
-,TRBJ1-1,TRBV27,-,CASRLYSTGYYVRGTEAFF,TGTGCCAGCAGGCTATACTCCACAGGGTATTACGTTCGAGGCACTGAAGCTTTCTTT
-,TRBJ2-5,TRBV5-1,TRBD2,CASKSAGLEAQETQYF,TGCGCCAGCAAGTCAGCGGGACTGGAGGCCCAAGAGACCCAGTACTTC
once,TRBJ2-7,TRBV11-2,-,CASSSKIILYEQYF,TGTGCCAGCAGCTCCAAGATCATACTCTACGAGCAGTACTTC
-,TRBJ2-1,TRBV5-6,TRBD1,CASSYFRDRGDEQFF,TGTGCCAGCAGCTATTTCCGGGACAGGGGCGATGAGCAGTTCTTC
-,TRBJ1-6,TRBV5-1,-,CASSLDSNSPLHF,TGCGCCAGCAGCTTGGACAGTAATTCCCCCCTCCACTTT